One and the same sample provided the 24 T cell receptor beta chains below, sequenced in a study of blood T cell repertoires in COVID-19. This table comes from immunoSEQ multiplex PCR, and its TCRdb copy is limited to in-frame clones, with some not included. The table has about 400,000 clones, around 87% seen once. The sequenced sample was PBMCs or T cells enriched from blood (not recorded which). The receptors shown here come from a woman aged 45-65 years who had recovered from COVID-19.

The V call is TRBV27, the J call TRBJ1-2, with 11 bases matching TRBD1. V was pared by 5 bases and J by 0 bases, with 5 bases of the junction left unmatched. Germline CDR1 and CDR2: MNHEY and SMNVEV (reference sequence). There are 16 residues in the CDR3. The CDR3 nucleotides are TGTGCCAGCAGTCCCGGGACAGGGGGGGCTAACTATGGCTACACCTTC. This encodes CASSPGTGGANYGYTF.

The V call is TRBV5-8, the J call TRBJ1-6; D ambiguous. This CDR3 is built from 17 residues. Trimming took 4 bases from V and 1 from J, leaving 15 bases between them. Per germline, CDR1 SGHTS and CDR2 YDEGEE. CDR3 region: CASSATHRGSYNSPLHF. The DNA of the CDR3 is TGTGCCAGCAGCGCGACACACCGTGGGTCCTATAATTCACCCCTCCACTTT.

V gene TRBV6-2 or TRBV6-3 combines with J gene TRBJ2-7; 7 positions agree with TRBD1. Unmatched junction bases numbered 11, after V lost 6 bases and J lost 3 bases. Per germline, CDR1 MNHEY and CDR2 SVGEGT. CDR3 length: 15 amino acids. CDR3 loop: CASSDTPGQSYEQYF. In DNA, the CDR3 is TGTGCCAGCAGCGACACTCCGGGACAGAGCTACGAGCAGTACTTC.

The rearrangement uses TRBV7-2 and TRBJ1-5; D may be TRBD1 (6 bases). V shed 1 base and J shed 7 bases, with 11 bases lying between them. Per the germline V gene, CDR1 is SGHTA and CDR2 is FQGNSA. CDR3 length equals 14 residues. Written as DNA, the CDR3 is TGTGCCAGCAGCTTAGAGGGGGGGCAACAGCCCCAGCATTTT. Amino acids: CASSLEGGQQPQHF.

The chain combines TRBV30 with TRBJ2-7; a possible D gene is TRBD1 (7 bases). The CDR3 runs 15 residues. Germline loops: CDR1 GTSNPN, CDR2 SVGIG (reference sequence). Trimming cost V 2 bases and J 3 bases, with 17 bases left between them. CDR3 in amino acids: CAWSPISGGNYEQYF. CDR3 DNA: TGTGCCTGGAGTCCCATCTCAGGGGGGAACTACGAGCAGTACTTC.

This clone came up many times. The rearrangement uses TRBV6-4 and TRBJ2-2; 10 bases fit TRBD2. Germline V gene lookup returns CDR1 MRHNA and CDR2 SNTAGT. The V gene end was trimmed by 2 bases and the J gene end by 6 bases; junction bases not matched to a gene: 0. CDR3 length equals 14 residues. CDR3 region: CASSDGLAAGELFF. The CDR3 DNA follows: TGTGCCAGCAGTGACGGACTAGCGGCCGGGGAGCTGTTTTTT.

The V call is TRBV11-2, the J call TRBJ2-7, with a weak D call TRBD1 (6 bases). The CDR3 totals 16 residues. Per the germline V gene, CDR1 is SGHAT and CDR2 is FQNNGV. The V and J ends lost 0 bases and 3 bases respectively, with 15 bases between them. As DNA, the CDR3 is TGTGCCAGCAGCTTAGAACGGGCGGTCAGGGGCTACGAGCAGTACTTC. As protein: CASSLERAVRGYEQYF.

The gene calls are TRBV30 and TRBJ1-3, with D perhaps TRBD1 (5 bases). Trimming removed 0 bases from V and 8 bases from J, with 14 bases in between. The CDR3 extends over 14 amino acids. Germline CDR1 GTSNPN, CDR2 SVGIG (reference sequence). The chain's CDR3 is CAWSVLKGLDTIYF. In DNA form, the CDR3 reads TGTGCCTGGAGTGTACTTAAGGGGCTAGACACCATATATTTT.

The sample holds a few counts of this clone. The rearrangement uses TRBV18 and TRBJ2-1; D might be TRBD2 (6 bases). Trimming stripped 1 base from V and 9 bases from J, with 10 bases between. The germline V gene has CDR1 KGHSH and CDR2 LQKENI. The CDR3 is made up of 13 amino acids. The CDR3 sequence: CASSPLLAGEQFF. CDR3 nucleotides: TGTGCCAGCTCACCACTACTAGCAGGTGAGCAGTTCTTC.

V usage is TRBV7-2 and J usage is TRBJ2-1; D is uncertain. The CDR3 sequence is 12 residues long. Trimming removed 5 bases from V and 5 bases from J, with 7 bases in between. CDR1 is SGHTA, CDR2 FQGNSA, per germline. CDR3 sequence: CASSPRNNEQFF. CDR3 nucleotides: TGTGCCAGCAGCCCCAGGAACAATGAGCAGTTCTTC. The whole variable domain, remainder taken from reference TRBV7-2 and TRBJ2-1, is GAGVSQSPSNKVTEKGKDVELRCDPISGHTALYWYRQSLGQGLEFLIYFQGNSAPDKSGLPSDRFSAERTGGSVSTLTIQRTQQEDSAVYLCASSPRNNEQFFGPGTRLTVL.

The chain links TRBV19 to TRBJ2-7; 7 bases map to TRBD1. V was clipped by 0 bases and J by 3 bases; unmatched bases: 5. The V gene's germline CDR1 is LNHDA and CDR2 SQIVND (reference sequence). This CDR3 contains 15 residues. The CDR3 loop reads CASSIDGNRGYEQYF. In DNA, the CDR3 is TGTGCCAGTAGTATAGATGGGAACAGGGGCTACGAGCAGTACTTC. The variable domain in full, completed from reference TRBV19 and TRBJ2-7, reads DGGITQSPKYLFRKEGQNVTLSCEQNLNHDAMYWYRQDPGQGLRLIYYSQIVNDFQKGDIAEGYSVSREKKESFPLTVTSAQKNPTAFYLCASSIDGNRGYEQYFGPGTRLTVT.

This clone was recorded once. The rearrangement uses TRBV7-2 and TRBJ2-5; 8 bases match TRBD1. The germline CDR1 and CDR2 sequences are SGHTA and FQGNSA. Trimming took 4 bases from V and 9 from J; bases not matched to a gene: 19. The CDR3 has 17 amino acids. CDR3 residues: CASSSRRVQGAWGAQYF. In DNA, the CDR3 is TGTGCCAGCAGCTCCCGGCGGGTCCAGGGGGCTTGGGGGGCCCAGTACTTC.

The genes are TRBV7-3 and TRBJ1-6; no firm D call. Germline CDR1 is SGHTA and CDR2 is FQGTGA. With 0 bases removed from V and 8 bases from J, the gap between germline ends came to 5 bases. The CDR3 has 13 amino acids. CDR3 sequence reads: CASSLTHYSPLHF. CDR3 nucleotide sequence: TGTGCCAGCAGCTTAACGCACTATTCACCCCTCCACTTT.

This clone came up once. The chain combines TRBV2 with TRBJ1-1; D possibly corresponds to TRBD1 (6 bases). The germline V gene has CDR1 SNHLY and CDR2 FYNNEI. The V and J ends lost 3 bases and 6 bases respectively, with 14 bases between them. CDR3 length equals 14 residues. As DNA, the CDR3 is TGTGCCAGCAGTGACCCCGGGTACAGGGCTGAAGCTTTCTTT. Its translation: CASSDPGYRAEAFF.

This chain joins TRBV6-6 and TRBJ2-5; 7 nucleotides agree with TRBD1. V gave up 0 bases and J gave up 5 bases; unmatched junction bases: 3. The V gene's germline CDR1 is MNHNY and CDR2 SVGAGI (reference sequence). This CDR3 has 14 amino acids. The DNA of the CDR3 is TGTGCCAGCAGTTACTCGAAACAGGGGGAGACCCAGTACTTC. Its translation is CASSYSKQGETQYF.

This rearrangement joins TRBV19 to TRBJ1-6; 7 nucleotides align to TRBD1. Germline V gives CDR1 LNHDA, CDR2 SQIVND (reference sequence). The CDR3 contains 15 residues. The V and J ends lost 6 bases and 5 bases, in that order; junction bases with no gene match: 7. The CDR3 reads CASSLQGGDNSPLHF. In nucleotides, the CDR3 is TGTGCCAGTAGCCTCCAGGGGGGAGATAATTCACCCCTCCACTTT.

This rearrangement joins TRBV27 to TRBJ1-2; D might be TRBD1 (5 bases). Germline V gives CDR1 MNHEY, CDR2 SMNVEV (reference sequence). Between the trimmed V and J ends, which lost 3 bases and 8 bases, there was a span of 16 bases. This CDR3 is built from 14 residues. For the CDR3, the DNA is TGTGCCAGCAGTTTCCAGGGCGGATCTATGGGCTACACCTTC. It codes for CASSFQGGSMGYTF.

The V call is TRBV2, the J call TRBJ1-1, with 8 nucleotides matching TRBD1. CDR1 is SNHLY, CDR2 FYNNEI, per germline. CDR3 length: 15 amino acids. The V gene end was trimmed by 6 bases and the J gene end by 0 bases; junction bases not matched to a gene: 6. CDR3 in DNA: TGTGCCAGCAGCGGACAGGGAGTTATGAACACTGAAGCTTTCTTT. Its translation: CASSGQGVMNTEAFF.

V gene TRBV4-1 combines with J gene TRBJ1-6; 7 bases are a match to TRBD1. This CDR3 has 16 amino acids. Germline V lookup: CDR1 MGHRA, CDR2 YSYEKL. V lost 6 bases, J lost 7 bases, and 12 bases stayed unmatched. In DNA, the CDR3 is TGCGCCAGCAGGCCCCGGGACAGTGAACACAATTCACCCCTCCACTTT. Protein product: CASRPRDSEHNSPLHF.

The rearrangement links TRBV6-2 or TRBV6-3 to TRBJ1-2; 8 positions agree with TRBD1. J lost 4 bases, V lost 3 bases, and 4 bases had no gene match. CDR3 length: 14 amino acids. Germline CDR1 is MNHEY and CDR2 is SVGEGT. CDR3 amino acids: CASSYLGQAYGYTF. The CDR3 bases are TGTGCCAGCAGTTATCTGGGACAGGCCTATGGCTACACCTTC.

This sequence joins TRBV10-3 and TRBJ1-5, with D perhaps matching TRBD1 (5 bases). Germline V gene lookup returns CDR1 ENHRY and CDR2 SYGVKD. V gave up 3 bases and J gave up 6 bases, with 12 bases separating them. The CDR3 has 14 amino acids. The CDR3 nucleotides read TGTGCCATCAGTGATGTCCAGGGTGGTCAGCCCCAGCATTTT. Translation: CAISDVQGGQPQHF.

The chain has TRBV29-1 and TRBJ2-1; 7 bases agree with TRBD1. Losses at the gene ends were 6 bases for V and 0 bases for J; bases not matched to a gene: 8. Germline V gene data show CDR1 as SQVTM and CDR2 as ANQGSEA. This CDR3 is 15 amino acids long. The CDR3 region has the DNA TGCAGCGTAGGGGGCTACCAACGCTCCTACAATGAGCAGTTCTTC. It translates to CSVGGYQRSYNEQFF.

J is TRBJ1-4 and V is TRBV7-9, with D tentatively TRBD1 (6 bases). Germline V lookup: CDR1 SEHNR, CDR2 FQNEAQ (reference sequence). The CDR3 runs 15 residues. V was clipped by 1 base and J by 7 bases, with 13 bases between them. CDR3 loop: CASSLVGTSAEKLFF. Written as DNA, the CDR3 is TGTGCCAGCAGCTTAGTAGGGACAAGCGCTGAAAAACTGTTTTTT. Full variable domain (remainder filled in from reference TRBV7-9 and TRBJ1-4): DTGVSQNPRHKITKRGQNVTFRCDPISEHNRLYWYRQTLGQGPEFLTYFQNEAQLEKSRLLSDRFSAERPKGSFSTLEIQRTEQGDSAMYLCASSLVGTSAEKLFFGSGTQLSVL.

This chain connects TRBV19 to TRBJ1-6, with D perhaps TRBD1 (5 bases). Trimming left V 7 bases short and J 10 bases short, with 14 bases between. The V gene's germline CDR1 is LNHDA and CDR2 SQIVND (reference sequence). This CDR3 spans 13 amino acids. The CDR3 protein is CASTWGVGSPLHF. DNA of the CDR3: TGTGCCAGTACTTGGGGGGTCGGGTCACCCCTCCACTTT.